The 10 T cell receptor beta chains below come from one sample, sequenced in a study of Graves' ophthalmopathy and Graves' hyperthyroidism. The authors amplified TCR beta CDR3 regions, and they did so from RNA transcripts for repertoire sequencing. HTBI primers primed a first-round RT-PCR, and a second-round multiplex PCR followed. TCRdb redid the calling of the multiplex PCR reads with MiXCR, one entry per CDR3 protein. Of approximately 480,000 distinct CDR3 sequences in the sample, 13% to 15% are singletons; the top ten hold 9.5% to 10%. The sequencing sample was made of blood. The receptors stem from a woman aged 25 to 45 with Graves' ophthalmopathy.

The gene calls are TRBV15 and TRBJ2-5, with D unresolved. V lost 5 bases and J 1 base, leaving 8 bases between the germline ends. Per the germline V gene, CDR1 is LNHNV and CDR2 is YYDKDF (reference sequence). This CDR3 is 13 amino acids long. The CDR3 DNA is TGTGCCACCAGCTCAAACGGCCAAGAGACCCAGTACTTC. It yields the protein CATSSNGQETQYF.

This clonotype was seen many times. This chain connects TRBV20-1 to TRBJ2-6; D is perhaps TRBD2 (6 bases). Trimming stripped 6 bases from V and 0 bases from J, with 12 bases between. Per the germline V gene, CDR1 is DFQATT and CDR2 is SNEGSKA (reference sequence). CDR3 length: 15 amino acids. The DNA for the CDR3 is TGCAGTGCCACCGCCGGGAGCTCTGGGGCCAACGTCCTGACTTTC. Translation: CSATAGSSGANVLTF.

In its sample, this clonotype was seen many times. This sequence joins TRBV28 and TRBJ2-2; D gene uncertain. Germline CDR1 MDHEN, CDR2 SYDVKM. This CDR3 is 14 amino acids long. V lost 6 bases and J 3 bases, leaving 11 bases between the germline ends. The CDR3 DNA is TGTGCCAGCAGCCCGCCGACTGACACCGGGGAGCTGTTTTTT. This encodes CASSPPTDTGELFF.

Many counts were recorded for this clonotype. CDR3 DNA sequence: TGTGCCAGCAGTCCGTATGGGGGGCTAGTGGTCCTCAAAGAGACCCAGTACTTC. This translates into CASSPYGGLVVLKETQYF. This rearrangement joins TRBV27 to TRBJ2-5; D may match TRBD1 or TRBD2 (6 bases each). The V gene lost 5 bases and the J gene lost 3 bases, with 25 bases spanning the gap. This CDR3 has 18 residues. CDR1 MNHEY and CDR2 SMNVEV come from the germline V gene (reference sequence).

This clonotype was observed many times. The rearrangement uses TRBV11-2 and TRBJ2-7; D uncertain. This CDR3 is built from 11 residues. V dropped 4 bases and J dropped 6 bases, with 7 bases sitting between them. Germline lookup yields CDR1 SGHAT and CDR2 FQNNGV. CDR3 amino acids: CASSSIAEQYF. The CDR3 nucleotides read TGTGCCAGCAGCTCAATCGCCGAGCAGTACTTC. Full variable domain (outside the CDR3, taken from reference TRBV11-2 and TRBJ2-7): EAGVAQSPRYKIIEKRQSVAFWCNPISGHATLYWYQQILGQGPKLLIQFQNNGVVDDSQLPKDRFSAERLKGVDSTLKIQPAKLEDSAVYLCASSSIAEQYFGPGTRLTVT.

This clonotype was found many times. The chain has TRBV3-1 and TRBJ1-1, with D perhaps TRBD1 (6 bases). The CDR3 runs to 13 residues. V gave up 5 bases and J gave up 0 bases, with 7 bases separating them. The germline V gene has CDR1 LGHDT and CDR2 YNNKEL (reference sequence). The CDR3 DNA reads TGTGCCAGCAGCACAGGGATGAACACTGAAGCTTTCTTT. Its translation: CASSTGMNTEAFF.

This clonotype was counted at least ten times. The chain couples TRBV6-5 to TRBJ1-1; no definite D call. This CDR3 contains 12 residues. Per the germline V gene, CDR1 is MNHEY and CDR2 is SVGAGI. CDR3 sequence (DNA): TGTGCTTCGATGAGGGCTAGCACTGAAGCTTTCTTT. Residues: CASMRASTEAFF.

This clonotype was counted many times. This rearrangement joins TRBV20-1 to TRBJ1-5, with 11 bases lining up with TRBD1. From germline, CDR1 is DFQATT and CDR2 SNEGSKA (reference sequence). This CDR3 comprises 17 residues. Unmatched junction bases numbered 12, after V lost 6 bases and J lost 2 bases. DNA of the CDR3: TGCAGTGCGGCGGGACAGGGGGTCCGAACTGGCAATCAGCCCCAGCATTTT. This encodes CSAAGQGVRTGNQPQHF.

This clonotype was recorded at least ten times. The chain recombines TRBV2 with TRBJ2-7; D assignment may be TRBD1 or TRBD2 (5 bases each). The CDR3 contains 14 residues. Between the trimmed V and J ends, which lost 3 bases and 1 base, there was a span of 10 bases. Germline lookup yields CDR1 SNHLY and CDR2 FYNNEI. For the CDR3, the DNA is TGTGCCAGCAGTGAGTCAGGGAGATCCTACGAGCAGTACTTC. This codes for CASSESGRSYEQYF. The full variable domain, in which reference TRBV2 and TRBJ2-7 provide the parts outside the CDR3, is EPEVTQTPSHQVTQMGQEVILRCVPISNHLYFYWYRQILGQKVEFLVSFYNNEISEKSEIFDDQFSVERPDGSNFTLKIRSTKLEDSAMYFCASSESGRSYEQYFGPGTRLTVT.

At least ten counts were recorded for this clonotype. The CDR3 here is CSVEMAQAVGETQYF. DNA of the CDR3: TGCAGCGTTGAGATGGCTCAGGCTGTAGGAGAGACCCAGTACTTC. The chain employs TRBV29-1 and TRBJ2-5; the D is unclear. Trimming took off 3 bases at V and 4 bases at J, with 18 bases between the two ends. The CDR3 spans 15 residues. Germline assignment: CDR1 SQVTM and CDR2 ANQGSEA.